These T cell receptor beta chains were read from a single sample in a study of blood T cell repertoires in COVID-19. Some clones are missing from TCRdb's copy, which holds only in-frame ones; the method was immunoSEQ multiplex PCR. The top ten clones hold around 8.4% of a sample with about 130,000 clones, about 86% of them seen once. Specimen: PBMCs or T cells enriched from blood (not recorded which). The origin of the receptors is a man aged 50 or older who had recovered from COVID-19. The CDR3 runs from the conserved cysteine through the conserved F or W. The order of the fields is D gene, clone size, V gene, J gene, CDR3 DNA, CDR3 protein. A D gene is named only where the DNA matches it firmly. Not every row has a clone size; where given, it reads once, few, many or a size class.

d_gene: TRBD1
abundance: NA
v_gene: TRBV27
j_gene: TRBJ1-6
CDR3nt: TGTGCCAGCAGAGGGGGCGATGGTTCACCCCTCCACTTT
CDR3aa: CASRGGDGSPLHF

d_gene: NA
abundance: few
v_gene: TRBV5-8
j_gene: TRBJ2-6
CDR3nt: TGTGCCAGCAGCTTGAGCAGGGGTTCGGTCTCTGGGGCCAACGTCCTGACTTTC
CDR3aa: CASSLSRGSVSGANVLTF

d_gene: NA
abundance: NA
v_gene: TRBV19
j_gene: TRBJ1-1
CDR3nt: TGTGCCAGTAGTAAAGGGGCGAGCTACACTGAAGCTTTCTTT
CDR3aa: CASSKGASYTEAFF

d_gene: NA
abundance: NA
v_gene: TRBV19
j_gene: TRBJ1-1
CDR3nt: TGTGCCAGTAGTATATCTTGGGGCGCGGGATCCCAGAACACTGAAGCTTTCTTT
CDR3aa: CASSISWGAGSQNTEAFF

d_gene: NA
abundance: NA
v_gene: TRBV5-6
j_gene: TRBJ1-2
CDR3nt: TGTGCCAGCAGCTTGGCGGTCCCCTATGGCTACACCTTC
CDR3aa: CASSLAVPYGYTF

d_gene: NA
abundance: NA
v_gene: TRBV7-3
j_gene: TRBJ1-1
CDR3nt: TGTGCCAGCAGCTTAAGTGGTACGGGGACTGAAGCTTTCTTT
CDR3aa: CASSLSGTGTEAFF

d_gene: TRBD1
abundance: NA
v_gene: TRBV3-1/TRBV3-2
j_gene: TRBJ2-7
CDR3nt: TGTGCCAGCAGCCAAGAAAGGCGGGACAGGGGTTACTACGAGCAGTACTTC
CDR3aa: CASSQERRDRGYYEQYF

d_gene: TRBD1
abundance: NA
v_gene: TRBV19
j_gene: TRBJ2-7
CDR3nt: TGTGCCAGTAGCAGACCGGGACAGGGGGCAGACGAGCAGTACTTC
CDR3aa: CASSRPGQGADEQYF

d_gene: NA
abundance: NA
v_gene: TRBV4-1
j_gene: TRBJ1-4
CDR3nt: TGCGCCAGCAGCCAAGGTGGAGGGATCTATGAAAAACTGTTTTTT
CDR3aa: CASSQGGGIYEKLFF

d_gene: NA
abundance: NA
v_gene: TRBV16
j_gene: TRBJ2-2
CDR3nt: TGTGCCAGCAGCCATCCCAGGGCGAACACCGGGGAGCTGTTTTTT
CDR3aa: CASSHPRANTGELFF

d_gene: TRBD1
abundance: NA
v_gene: TRBV7-9
j_gene: TRBJ2-1
CDR3nt: TGTGCCAGCAGCTCACAGGGGAGCAATGAGCAGTTCTTC
CDR3aa: CASSSQGSNEQFF

d_gene: NA
abundance: NA
v_gene: TRBV12-3/TRBV12-4
j_gene: TRBJ1-2
CDR3nt: TGTGCCAGCAGTTTTAGTACCTATGGCTACACCTTC
CDR3aa: CASSFSTYGYTF

d_gene: NA
abundance: NA
v_gene: TRBV4-1
j_gene: TRBJ2-7
CDR3nt: TGCGCCAGCAGCCAAGACCCAGGGGTATTTTCCTACGAGCAGTACTTC
CDR3aa: CASSQDPGVFSYEQYF

d_gene: NA
abundance: NA
v_gene: TRBV4-1
j_gene: TRBJ2-3
CDR3nt: TGCGCCAGCAGCCAAGTCGGGACACCCACAGATACGCAGTATTTT
CDR3aa: CASSQVGTPTDTQYF

d_gene: TRBD1
abundance: NA
v_gene: TRBV27
j_gene: TRBJ2-7
CDR3nt: TGTGCCAGCAGTTTGGACAGGGGGCTAACCTACGAGCAGTACTTC
CDR3aa: CASSLDRGLTYEQYF

d_gene: NA
abundance: NA
v_gene: TRBV30
j_gene: TRBJ2-7
CDR3nt: TGTGCCTGGAGCTTACGGGGGAGCGCCTACGAGCAGTACTTC
CDR3aa: CAWSLRGSAYEQYF

d_gene: NA
abundance: once
v_gene: TRBV7-2
j_gene: TRBJ1-6
CDR3nt: TGTGCCAGCAGTCAGACAGGATGGAATTCACCCCTCCACTTT
CDR3aa: CASSQTGWNSPLHF

d_gene: NA
abundance: NA
v_gene: TRBV30
j_gene: TRBJ1-5
CDR3nt: TGTGCCTGGAGTCAGGGGAGTTCGGGCAATCAGCCCCAGCATTTT
CDR3aa: CAWSQGSSGNQPQHF

d_gene: TRBD2
abundance: NA
v_gene: TRBV5-4
j_gene: TRBJ2-4
CDR3nt: TGTGCCAGCAGCTTGGGGTCGCTGCGGGGGGGGAAAAACATTCAGTACTTC
CDR3aa: CASSLGSLRGGKNIQYF

d_gene: TRBD1
abundance: once
v_gene: TRBV19
j_gene: TRBJ1-1
CDR3nt: TGTGCCAGTAGTCTGGGACAGGTTAACACTGAAGCTTTCTTT
CDR3aa: CASSLGQVNTEAFF

d_gene: TRBD1
abundance: NA
v_gene: TRBV11-1
j_gene: TRBJ2-7
CDR3nt: TGTGCCAGCACCCTATCCGGGACAGGGGGGCGCGAGCAGTACTTC
CDR3aa: CASTLSGTGGREQYF

d_gene: TRBD1
abundance: NA
v_gene: TRBV30
j_gene: TRBJ2-3
CDR3nt: TGTGCCTGGTTAACAGGGGCCACAGATACGCAGTATTTT
CDR3aa: CAWLTGATDTQYF

d_gene: TRBD1
abundance: NA
v_gene: TRBV28
j_gene: TRBJ2-3
CDR3nt: TGTGCCAGCAGTTTCACGACAGGGGAAACAGATACGCAGTATTTT
CDR3aa: CASSFTTGETDTQYF

d_gene: NA
abundance: few
v_gene: TRBV21-1
j_gene: TRBJ1-2
CDR3nt: TGTGCCAGCAGCGAAGGACAGGGTCACAACTATGGCTACACCTTC
CDR3aa: CASSEGQGHNYGYTF

d_gene: NA
abundance: NA
v_gene: TRBV27
j_gene: TRBJ2-5
CDR3nt: TGTGCCAGCAGTCCTAGGTCCCTGGAGACCCAGTACTTC
CDR3aa: CASSPRSLETQYF

d_gene: TRBD1
abundance: NA
v_gene: TRBV19
j_gene: TRBJ1-5
CDR3nt: TGTGCCAGTAGCTCAACCGGGGCAGGGGGCAACGACAATCAGCCCCAGCATTTT
CDR3aa: CASSSTGAGGNDNQPQHF

d_gene: NA
abundance: NA
v_gene: TRBV6-4
j_gene: TRBJ2-7
CDR3nt: TGTGCCAGCGATCGGGGGTTACAGTACTTC
CDR3aa: CASDRGLQYF

d_gene: TRBD1
abundance: NA
v_gene: TRBV16
j_gene: TRBJ1-5
CDR3nt: TGTGCCAGCAGCCAAAGGGACAGGGATCAGCCCCAGCATTTT
CDR3aa: CASSQRDRDQPQHF

d_gene: TRBD1
abundance: NA
v_gene: TRBV9
j_gene: TRBJ2-7
CDR3nt: TGTGCCAGCAGCCCTCGGGACAGCTCCTACGAGCAGTACTTC
CDR3aa: CASSPRDSSYEQYF

d_gene: NA
abundance: NA
v_gene: TRBV5-5
j_gene: TRBJ1-6
CDR3nt: TGTGCCAGCAGCTTTAGAGGGGACTCCGCCTCACCCCTCCACTTT
CDR3aa: CASSFRGDSASPLHF

d_gene: NA
abundance: NA
v_gene: TRBV5-6
j_gene: TRBJ2-2
CDR3nt: TGTGCCAGCAGCCTGGCAGTTTACACCGGGGAGCTGTTTTTT
CDR3aa: CASSLAVYTGELFF

d_gene: TRBD1
abundance: NA
v_gene: TRBV5-5
j_gene: TRBJ1-5
CDR3nt: TGTGCCAGCAGCAGAGAGGGACAGGGGGATCAGCCCCAGCATTTT
CDR3aa: CASSREGQGDQPQHF

d_gene: TRBD2
abundance: NA
v_gene: TRBV7-3
j_gene: TRBJ2-1
CDR3nt: TGTGCCAGCAGCTTAATCCCACTAGCGGGGGGGCCAAATGAGCAGTTCTTC
CDR3aa: CASSLIPLAGGPNEQFF

d_gene: TRBD1
abundance: NA
v_gene: TRBV9
j_gene: TRBJ1-2
CDR3nt: TGTGCCAGCTCCCGGGACAGGGGGTATGGCTACACCTTC
CDR3aa: CASSRDRGYGYTF

d_gene: NA
abundance: NA
v_gene: TRBV20-1
j_gene: TRBJ1-6
CDR3nt: TGCAGTGCAAGTCCGGGACATGACAATTCACCCCTCCACTTT
CDR3aa: CSASPGHDNSPLHF

d_gene: TRBD2
abundance: NA
v_gene: TRBV27
j_gene: TRBJ2-2
CDR3nt: TGTGCCAGCAGTTGGCTAGCGGGCACCGGGGAGCTGTTTTTT
CDR3aa: CASSWLAGTGELFF

d_gene: TRBD1
abundance: NA
v_gene: TRBV19
j_gene: TRBJ1-4
CDR3nt: TGTGCCAGTAGTCTACAGGGGGCGGTTGAAAAACTGTTTTTT
CDR3aa: CASSLQGAVEKLFF

d_gene: NA
abundance: NA
v_gene: TRBV30
j_gene: TRBJ2-7
CDR3nt: TGTGCCTGGAGGGGCAGGGACTACGAGCAGTACTTC
CDR3aa: CAWRGRDYEQYF

d_gene: NA
abundance: NA
v_gene: TRBV15
j_gene: TRBJ2-1
CDR3nt: TGTGCCACCAGCAGAACCCCGGTCACTCATAATGAGCAGTTCTTC
CDR3aa: CATSRTPVTHNEQFF